This T cell receptor beta chain was retrieved from a study of T cells in Graves' hyperthyroidism and ophthalmopathy. Study results and limitations: Blood also held most thyroid clonotypes expanded beyond 0.001.

RNA transcripts served as the template for amplifying TCR beta CDR3 regions. Primed by the HTBI set, a first-round RT-PCR was run on the TCR CDR3. TCRdb called the multiplex PCR reads again in MiXCR, with one record for every CDR3 protein. This sample carries 540,000 or so distinct CDR3 sequences, about a sixth of them seen once, and the ten largest clones take around 6.6%. About this clonotype itself: Its antigen is as yet unknown. A read error may explain this, as a much larger clone is one base away.

Germline CDR1 is MDHEN and CDR2 is SYDVKM. CDR3 size: 17 residues. Over 18 months, lack of ophthalmopathy progression marked Graves' hyperthyroidism as stable. Exclusion followed for patients with uncontrolled infection, other autoimmune disease, pregnancy or lactation. Fresh peripheral blood, around 10 ml, yielded the PBMCs. The gene calls are TRBV28 and TRBJ2-3; 9 nucleotides line up with TRBD2. Sequencing was carried out using blood. The TCR originated in a woman between 25 and 40 years old with Graves' hyperthyroidism. CDR3 DNA: TGTGCCAGCAGTTTACGCGGCGGGAGGGCCGAGGAAGATATGCAGTATTTT. Residues: CASSLRGGRAEEDMQYF.